The rows below give T cell receptor beta chains drawn from one sample of a study of blood T cell repertoires in COVID-19. Clones were sequenced by immunoSEQ multiplex PCR, and TCRdb holds only the in-frame ones, with some missing. Of about 230,000 clones listed, around 88% are singletons. Sequencing used PBMCs or T cells enriched from blood (not recorded which). These receptors were taken from a woman in her forties with acute COVID-19. Each CDR3 is given with its conserved first and last residue. The order of the fields is clone size, D gene, J gene, V gene, CDR3 protein, CDR3 DNA. The D gene is left open where the match is weak. Some rows have no size entry. The others give once, few or many, or a class for an expanded clone.

NA NA TRBJ1-2 TRBV6-5 CASSYGGAYGYTF TGTGCCAGCAGTTACGGGGGGGCCTATGGCTACACCTTC
NA TRBD2 TRBJ2-3 TRBV5-1 CASSSGTSGRTDTQYF TGCGCCAGCAGCTCAGGGACTAGCGGACGCACAGATACGCAGTATTTT
NA TRBD1 TRBJ2-2 TRBV3-1/TRBV3-2 CASSGDSWSGELFF TGTGCCAGCAGCGGGGACAGCTGGTCCGGGGAGCTGTTTTTT
NA TRBD2 TRBJ2-1 TRBV3-1/TRBV3-2 CASRGLAGGSEQFF TGTGCCAGCAGGGGACTAGCGGGGGGGAGTGAGCAGTTCTTC
NA NA TRBJ2-3 TRBV11-3 CASSLGGQEGDTQYF TGTGCCAGCAGCTTAGGAGGACAGGAGGGAGATACGCAGTATTTT
NA NA TRBJ1-4 TRBV4-3 CASSQDTGGNEKLFF TGCGCCAGCAGCCAAGATACAGGCGGTAATGAAAAACTGTTTTTT
NA TRBD2 TRBJ2-7 TRBV6-1 CASRELRGLAGGNYEQYF TGTGCCAGCAGAGAACTGAGGGGACTAGCGGGAGGAAACTACGAGCAGTACTTC
once TRBD1 TRBJ1-4 TRBV27 CASSSRLGQGSGEKLFF TGTGCCAGCAGTTCCCGCCTCGGACAGGGCTCGGGCGAAAAACTGTTTTTT
NA TRBD2 TRBJ2-5 TRBV5-1 CASTTAARGGETQYF TGCGCCAGCACCACAGCGGCGCGGGGAGGGGAGACCCAGTACTTC
NA NA TRBJ2-5 TRBV4-2 CASSQDGLAQETQYF TGTGCCAGCAGCCAAGACGGACTGGCCCAAGAGACCCAGTACTTC
NA TRBD2 TRBJ2-7 TRBV11-3 CASSFRGGAYEQYF TGTGCCAGCAGCTTCCGCGGGGGGGCCTACGAGCAGTACTTC
NA NA TRBJ2-3 TRBV7-2 CASSLVGLAAGGTQYF TGTGCCAGCAGCTTAGTGGGATTAGCGGCTGGAGGTACGCAGTATTTT